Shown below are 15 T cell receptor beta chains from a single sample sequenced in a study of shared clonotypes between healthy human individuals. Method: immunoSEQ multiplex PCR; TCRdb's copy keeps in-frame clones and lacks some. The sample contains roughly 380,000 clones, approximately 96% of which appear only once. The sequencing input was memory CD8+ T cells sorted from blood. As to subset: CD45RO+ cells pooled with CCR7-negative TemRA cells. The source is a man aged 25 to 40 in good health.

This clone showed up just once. CDR3 protein: CASSRRSLAGGQTDTQYF. The CDR3 nucleotides read TGTGCCAGCTCAAGACGATCGCTAGCGGGAGGCCAAACAGATACGCAGTATTTT. The V gene is TRBV18, the J gene TRBJ2-3; 11 nucleotides line up with TRBD2. The CDR3 runs 18 residues. Losses at the gene ends were 5 bases for V and 3 bases for J; bases not matched to a gene: 13. The germline V gene has CDR1 KGHSH and CDR2 LQKENI.

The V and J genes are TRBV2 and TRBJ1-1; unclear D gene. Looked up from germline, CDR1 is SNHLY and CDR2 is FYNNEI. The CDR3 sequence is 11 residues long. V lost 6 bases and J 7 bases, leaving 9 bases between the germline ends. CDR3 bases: TGTGCCAGCAGCGCGGGCAGTGAAGCTTTCTTT. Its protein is CASSAGSEAFF.

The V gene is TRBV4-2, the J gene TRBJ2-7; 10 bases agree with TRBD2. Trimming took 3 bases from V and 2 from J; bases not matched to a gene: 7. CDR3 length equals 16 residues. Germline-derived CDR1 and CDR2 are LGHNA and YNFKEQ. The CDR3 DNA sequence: TGTGCCAGCAGCCAGCTTAGCGGGAGGCCAACCTACGAGCAGTACTTC. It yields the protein CASSQLSGRPTYEQYF.

For the CDR3, the DNA is TGTGGGTCAGGGGGCTACTACGAGCAGTACTTC. Amino acids: CGSGGYYEQYF. The rearrangement joins TRBV28 to TRBJ2-7; 8 bases match TRBD1. The CDR3 has 11 amino acids. Germline CDR1 MDHEN, CDR2 SYDVKM.

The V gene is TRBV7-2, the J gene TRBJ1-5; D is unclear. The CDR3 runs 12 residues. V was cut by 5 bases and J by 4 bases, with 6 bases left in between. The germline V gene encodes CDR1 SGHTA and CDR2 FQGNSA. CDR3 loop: CASSRLNQPQHF. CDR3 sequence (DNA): TGTGCCAGCAGCCGCCTTAATCAGCCCCAGCATTTT.

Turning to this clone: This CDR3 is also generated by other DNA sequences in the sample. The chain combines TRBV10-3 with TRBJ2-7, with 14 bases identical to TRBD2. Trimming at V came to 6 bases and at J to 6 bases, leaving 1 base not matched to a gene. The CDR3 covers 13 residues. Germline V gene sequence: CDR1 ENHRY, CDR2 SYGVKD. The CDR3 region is CAISGTSGSEQYF. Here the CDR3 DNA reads TGTGCCATCAGCGGGACTAGCGGGAGCGAGCAGTACTTC.

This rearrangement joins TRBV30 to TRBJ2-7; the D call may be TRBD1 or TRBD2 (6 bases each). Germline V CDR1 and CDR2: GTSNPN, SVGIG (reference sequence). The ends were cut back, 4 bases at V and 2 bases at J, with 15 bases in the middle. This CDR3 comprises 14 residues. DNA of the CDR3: TGTGCCTGGATTGAGGGGGGAGGTACCTACGAGCAGTACTTC. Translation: CAWIEGGGTYEQYF.

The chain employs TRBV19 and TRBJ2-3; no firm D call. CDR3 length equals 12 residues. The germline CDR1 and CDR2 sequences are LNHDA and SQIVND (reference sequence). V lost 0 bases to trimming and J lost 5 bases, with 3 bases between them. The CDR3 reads CASSIEGDTQYF. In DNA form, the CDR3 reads TGTGCCAGTAGTATAGAAGGAGATACGCAGTATTTT.

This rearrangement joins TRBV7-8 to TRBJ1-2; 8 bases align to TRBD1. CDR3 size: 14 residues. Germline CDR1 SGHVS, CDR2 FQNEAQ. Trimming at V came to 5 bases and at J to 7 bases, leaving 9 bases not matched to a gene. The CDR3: CASSQRQGPGGYTF. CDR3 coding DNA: TGTGCCAGCAGCCAACGACAGGGGCCTGGTGGCTACACCTTC.

The CDR3 is CASSLEREAIGGEQYF. The CDR3 DNA sequence: TGTGCCAGCAGCTTGGAGCGGGAGGCCATAGGGGGGGAGCAGTACTTC. The chain employs TRBV5-4 and TRBJ2-7; TRBD2 agrees at 9 bases. The ends lost 0 bases at V and 7 bases at J; junction bases unmatched: 11. CDR3 length equals 16 residues. Germline V lookup: CDR1 SGHNT, CDR2 YYREEE (reference sequence).

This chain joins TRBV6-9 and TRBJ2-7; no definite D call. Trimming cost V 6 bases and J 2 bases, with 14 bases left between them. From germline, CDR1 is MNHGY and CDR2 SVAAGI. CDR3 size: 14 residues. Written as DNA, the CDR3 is TGTGCCAGCAGAGACTCTACGAATACCTACGAGCAGTACTTC. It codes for CASRDSTNTYEQYF.

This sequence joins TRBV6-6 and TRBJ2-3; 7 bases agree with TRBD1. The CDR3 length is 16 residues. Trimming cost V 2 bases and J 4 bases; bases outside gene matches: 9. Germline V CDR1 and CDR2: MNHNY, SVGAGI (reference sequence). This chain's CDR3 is CASSYAGTAHADTQYF. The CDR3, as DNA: TGTGCCAGCAGTTACGCCGGGACAGCTCACGCAGATACGCAGTATTTT.

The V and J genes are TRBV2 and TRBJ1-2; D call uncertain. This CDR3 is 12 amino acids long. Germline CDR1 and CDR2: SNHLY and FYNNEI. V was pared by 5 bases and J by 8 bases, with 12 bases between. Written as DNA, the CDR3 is TGTGCCAGCAGTCAGATCGGGGAGGGCTACACCTTC. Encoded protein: CASSQIGEGYTF.

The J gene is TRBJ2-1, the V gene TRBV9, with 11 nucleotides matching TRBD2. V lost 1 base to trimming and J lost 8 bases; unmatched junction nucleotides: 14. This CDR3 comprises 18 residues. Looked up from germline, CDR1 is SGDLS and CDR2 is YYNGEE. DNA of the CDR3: TGTGCCAGCAGCGTATCCCTCTTACTAGCGGGAGTAAGGGATGAGCAGTTCTTC. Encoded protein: CASSVSLLLAGVRDEQFF.

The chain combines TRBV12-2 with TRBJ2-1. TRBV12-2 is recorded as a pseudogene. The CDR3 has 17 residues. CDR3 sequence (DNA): TGTGCAAGTCGCCAAGAGGGACGGGACGGCTCCTACAATGAGCAGTTCTTC. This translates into CASRQEGRDGSYNEQFF.